Included here is one T cell receptor (beta chain) sequence, with context. This sample was taken from a study of blood T cell repertoires in COVID-19. Per the study methods: Amplifying reference gene primers gave estimates of nucleated cell counts. Data came from immunoSEQ multiplex PCR; TCRdb stores just in-frame clones and leaves some out. V and J calls plus clone size are reproduced from that table; the DNA served to infer D and trimming. Here the sample spans 72,000 or so clones, around 85% being singletons. The germline gives CDR1 SGHTA, CDR2 FQGNSA. The CDR3 runs to 16 residues. V was cut by 3 bases and J by 5 bases, with 17 bases left in between.

This clonotype originated in a woman of 80 years or more with active or convalescent COVID-19. The chain combines TRBV7-2 with TRBJ2-4, with D tentatively TRBD2 (7 bases). Sequences were obtained from peripheral blood. In DNA form, the CDR3 reads TGTGCCAGCAGCTTTTATGAGGGGGGGCGACAAAACATTCAGTACTTC. Its protein product is CASSFYEGGRQNIQYF.